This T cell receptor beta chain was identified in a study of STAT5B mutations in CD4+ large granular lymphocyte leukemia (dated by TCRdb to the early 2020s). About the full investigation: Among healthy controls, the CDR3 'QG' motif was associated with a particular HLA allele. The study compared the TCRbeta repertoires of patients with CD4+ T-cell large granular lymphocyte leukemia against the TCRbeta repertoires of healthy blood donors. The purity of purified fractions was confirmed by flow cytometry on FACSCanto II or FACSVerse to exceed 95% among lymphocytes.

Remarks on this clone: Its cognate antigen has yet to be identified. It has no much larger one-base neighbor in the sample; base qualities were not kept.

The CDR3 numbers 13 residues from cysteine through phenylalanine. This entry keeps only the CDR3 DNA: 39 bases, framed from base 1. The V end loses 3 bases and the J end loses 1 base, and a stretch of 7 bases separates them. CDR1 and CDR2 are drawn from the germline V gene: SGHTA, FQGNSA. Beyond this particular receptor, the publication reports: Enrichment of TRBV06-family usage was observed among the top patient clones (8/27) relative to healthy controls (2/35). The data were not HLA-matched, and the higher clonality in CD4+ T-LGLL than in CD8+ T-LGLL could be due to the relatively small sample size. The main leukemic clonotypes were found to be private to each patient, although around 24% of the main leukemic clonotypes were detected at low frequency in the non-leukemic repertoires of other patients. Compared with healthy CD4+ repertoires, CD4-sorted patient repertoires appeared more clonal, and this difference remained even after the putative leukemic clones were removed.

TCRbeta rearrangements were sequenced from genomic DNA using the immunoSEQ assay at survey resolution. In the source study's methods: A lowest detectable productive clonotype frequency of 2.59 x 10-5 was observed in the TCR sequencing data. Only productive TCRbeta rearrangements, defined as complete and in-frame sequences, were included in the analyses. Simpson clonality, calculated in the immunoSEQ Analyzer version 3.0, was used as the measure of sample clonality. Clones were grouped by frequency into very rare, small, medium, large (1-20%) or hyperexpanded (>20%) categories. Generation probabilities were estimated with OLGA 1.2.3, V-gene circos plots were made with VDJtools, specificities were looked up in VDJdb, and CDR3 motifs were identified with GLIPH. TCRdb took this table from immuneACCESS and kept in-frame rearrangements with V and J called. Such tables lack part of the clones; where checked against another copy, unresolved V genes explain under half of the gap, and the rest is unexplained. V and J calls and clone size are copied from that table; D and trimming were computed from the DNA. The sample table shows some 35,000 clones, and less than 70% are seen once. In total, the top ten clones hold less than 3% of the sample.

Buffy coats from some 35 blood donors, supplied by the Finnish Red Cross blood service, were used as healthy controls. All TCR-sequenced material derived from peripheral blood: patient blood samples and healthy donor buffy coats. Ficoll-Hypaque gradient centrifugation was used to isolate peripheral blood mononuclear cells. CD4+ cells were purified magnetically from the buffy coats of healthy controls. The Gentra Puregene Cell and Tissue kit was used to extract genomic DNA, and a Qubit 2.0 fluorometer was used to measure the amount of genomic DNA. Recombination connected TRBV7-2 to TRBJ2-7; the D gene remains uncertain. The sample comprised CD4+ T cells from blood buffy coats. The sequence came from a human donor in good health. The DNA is TGTGCCAGCAGCTTTCCTACGTCCTACGAGCAGTACTTC. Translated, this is CASSFPTSYEQYF.